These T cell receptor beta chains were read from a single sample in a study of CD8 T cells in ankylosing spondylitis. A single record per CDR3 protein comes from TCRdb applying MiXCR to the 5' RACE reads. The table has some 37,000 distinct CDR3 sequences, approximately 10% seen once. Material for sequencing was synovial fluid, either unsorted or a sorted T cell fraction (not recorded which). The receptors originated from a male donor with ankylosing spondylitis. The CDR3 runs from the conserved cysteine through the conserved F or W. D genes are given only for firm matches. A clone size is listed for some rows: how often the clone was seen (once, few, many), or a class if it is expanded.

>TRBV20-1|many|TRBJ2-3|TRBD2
CSAEQMENLAGVSADTQYF
TGCAGTGCGGAACAAATGGAGAATCTAGCGGGAGTGTCGGCAGATACGCAGTATTTT
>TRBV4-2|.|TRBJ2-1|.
CASSAAWADEQFF
TGTGCCAGCAGTGCTGCGTGGGCGGATGAGCAGTTCTTC
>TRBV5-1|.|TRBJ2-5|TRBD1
CASSWDPGQGPGAQYF
TGCGCCAGCAGCTGGGACCCCGGACAGGGGCCTGGGGCCCAGTACTTC
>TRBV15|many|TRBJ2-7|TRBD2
CATSRPGTSGMYEQYF
TGTGCCACCAGCAGACCGGGGACTAGCGGGATGTACGAGCAGTACTTC
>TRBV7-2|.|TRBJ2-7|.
CASSLGGKPYEQYF
TGTGCCAGCAGTTTGGGGGGTAAACCCTACGAGCAGTACTTC
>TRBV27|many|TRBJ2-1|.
CASRVRYEQFF
TGTGCCAGCAGGGTGCGTTATGAGCAGTTCTTC
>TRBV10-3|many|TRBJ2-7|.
CAISEPGREQYF
TGTGCCATCAGTGAACCGGGCCGCGAGCAGTACTTC
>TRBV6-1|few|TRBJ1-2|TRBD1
CASSQDRGRGYTF
TGTGCCAGCAGTCAAGACAGGGGGCGCGGCTACACCTTC
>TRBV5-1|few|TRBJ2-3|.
CASSSQPGTDTQYF
TGCGCCAGCAGCTCCCAGCCTGGCACAGATACGCAGTATTTT
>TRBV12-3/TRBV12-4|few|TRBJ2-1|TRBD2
CASRGLAGGQGSYNEQFF
TGTGCCAGCAGAGGACTAGCGGGAGGGCAAGGGTCCTACAATGAGCAGTTCTTC
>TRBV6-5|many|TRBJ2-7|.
CASSYSAKTTYEQYF
TGTGCCAGCAGTTACTCGGCAAAAACAACCTACGAGCAGTACTTC